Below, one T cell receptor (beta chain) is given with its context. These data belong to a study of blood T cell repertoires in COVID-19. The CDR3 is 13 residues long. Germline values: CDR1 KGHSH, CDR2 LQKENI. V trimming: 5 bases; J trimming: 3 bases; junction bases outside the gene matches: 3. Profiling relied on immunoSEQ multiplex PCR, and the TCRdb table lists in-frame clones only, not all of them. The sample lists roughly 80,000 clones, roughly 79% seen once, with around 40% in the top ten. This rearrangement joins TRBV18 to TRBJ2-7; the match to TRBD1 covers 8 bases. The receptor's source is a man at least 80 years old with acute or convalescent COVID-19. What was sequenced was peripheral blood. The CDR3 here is CASSSGGIYEQYF. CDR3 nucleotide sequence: TGTGCCAGCTCATCAGGGGGCATCTACGAGCAGTACTTC.